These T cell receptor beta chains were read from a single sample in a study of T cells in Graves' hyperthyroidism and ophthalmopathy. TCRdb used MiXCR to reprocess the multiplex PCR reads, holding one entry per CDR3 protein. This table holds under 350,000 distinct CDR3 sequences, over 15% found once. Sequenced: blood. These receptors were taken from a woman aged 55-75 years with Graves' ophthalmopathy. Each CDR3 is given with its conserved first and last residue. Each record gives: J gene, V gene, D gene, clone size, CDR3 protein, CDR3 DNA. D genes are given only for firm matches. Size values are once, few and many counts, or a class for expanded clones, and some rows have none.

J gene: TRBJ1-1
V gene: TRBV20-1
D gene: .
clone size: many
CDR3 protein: CSARETGYAEAFF
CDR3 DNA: TGCAGTGCTAGAGAAACGGGGTACGCTGAAGCTTTCTTT

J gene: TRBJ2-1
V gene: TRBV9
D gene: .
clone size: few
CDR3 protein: CASSVEGTPYNEQFF
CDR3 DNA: TGTGCCAGCAGCGTAGAGGGGACACCCTACAATGAGCAGTTCTTC

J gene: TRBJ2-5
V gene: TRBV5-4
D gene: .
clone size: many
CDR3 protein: CASSLGGGSRLAETQYF
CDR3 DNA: TGTGCCAGCAGCTTGGGAGGGGGATCTCGTCTCGCAGAGACCCAGTACTTC

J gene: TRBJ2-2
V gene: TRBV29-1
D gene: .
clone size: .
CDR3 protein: CSVDPGRNANTGELFF
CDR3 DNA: TGCAGCGTAGATCCGGGACGGAACGCGAACACCGGGGAGCTGTTTTTT

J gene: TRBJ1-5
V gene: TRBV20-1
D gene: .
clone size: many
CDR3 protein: CSASRGSSQPQHF
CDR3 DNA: TGCAGTGCTAGCCGGGGGTCTAGTCAGCCCCAGCATTTT

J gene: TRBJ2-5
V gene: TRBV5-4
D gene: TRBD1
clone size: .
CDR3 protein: CTSSWGQLIYF
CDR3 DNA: TGTACCAGCAGCTGGGGACAGCTCATCTACTTC

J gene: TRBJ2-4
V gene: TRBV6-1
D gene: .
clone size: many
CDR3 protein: CASTPGEVGIQYF
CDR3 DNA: TGTGCCAGCACCCCAGGGGAGGTGGGCATTCAGTACTTC

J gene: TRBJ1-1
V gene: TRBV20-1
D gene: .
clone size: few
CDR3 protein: CSANSIGRTTEAFF
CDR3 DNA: TGCAGTGCTAATTCAATTGGGCGAACGACTGAAGCTTTCTTT

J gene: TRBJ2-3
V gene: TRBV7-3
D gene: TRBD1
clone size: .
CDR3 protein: CASSLGTATYTDTQYF
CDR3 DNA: TGTGCCAGCAGCTTGGGGACAGCGACTTACACAGATACGCAGTATTTT

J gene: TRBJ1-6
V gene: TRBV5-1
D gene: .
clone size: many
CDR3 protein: CASSLGDTDSPLHF
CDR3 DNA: TGCGCCAGCAGCTTGGGGGACACCGATTCACCCCTCCACTTT

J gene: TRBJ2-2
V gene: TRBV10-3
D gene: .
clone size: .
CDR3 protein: CAISESGETGELFF
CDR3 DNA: TGTGCCATCAGTGAGTCAGGGGAGACCGGGGAGCTGTTTTTT

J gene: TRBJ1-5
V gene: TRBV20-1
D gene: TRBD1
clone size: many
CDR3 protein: CSARGGGQDNQPQHF
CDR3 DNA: TGCAGTGCTAGAGGGGGAGGACAGGACAATCAGCCCCAGCATTTT

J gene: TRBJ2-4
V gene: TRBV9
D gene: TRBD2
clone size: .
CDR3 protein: CASSVAPSGAKNIQYF
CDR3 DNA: TGTGCCAGCAGCGTAGCCCCTAGCGGGGCCAAAAACATTCAGTACTTC

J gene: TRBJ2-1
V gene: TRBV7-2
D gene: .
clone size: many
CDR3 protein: CASSSGTRSYNEQFF
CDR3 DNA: TGTGCCAGCAGCTCCGGGACCAGATCGTACAATGAGCAGTTCTTC

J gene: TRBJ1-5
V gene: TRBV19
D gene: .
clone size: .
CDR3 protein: CASCSTKEIQPQHF
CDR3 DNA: TGTGCCAGTTGCTCGACAAAGGAGATACAGCCCCAGCATTTT

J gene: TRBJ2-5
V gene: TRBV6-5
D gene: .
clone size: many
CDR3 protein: CASRSPRDKGPETQYF
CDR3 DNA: TGTGCCAGCAGAAGCCCCCGGGACAAAGGCCCGGAGACCCAGTACTTC

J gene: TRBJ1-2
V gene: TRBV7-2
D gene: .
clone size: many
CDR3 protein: CASSTVGGGGYTF
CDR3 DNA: TGTGCCAGCAGCACGGTCGGGGGGGGAGGCTACACCTTC

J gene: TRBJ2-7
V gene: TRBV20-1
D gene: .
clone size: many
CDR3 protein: CSAVSTRGHYAGEQYF
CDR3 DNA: TGCAGTGCGGTGTCGACCAGGGGACACTACGCAGGGGAGCAGTACTTC

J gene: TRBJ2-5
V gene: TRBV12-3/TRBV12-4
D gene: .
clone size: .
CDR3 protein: CASTLAGTGGKTQYF
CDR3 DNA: TGTGCCAGCACCCTAGCCGGGACGGGGGGCAAGACCCAGTACTTC

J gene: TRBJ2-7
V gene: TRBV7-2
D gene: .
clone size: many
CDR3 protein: CASSPRTDYEQYF
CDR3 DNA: TGTGCCAGCAGCCCCCGGACAGACTACGAGCAGTACTTC

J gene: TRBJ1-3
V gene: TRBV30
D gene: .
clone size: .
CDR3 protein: CAWGTGNTIYF
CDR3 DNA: TGTGCCTGGGGCACTGGAAACACCATATATTTT

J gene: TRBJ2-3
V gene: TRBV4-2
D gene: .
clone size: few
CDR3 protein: CASSLGQITDTQYF
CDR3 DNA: TGTGCCAGCAGCTTGGGACAAATCACAGATACGCAGTATTTT

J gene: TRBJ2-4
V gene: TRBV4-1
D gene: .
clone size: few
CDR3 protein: CASSQEISGLNIQYF
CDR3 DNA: TGCGCCAGCAGCCAAGAAATATCCGGGCTGAACATTCAGTACTTC

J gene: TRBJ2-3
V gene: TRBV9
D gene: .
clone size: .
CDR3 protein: CASTHPLASGGRLNIGQLYF
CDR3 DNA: TGTGCCAGCACCCACCCCCTGGCTTCTGGGGGAAGGTTAAATATTGGCCAGCTGTATTTT

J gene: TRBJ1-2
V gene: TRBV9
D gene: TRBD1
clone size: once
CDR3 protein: CASSVGHRGNYGYTF
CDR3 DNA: TGTGCCAGCAGCGTAGGGCACAGGGGAAACTATGGCTACACCTTC

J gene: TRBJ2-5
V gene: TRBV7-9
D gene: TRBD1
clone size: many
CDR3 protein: CASSRQGKETQYF
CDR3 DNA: TGTGCCAGCAGCCGACAGGGAAAAGAGACCCAGTACTTC

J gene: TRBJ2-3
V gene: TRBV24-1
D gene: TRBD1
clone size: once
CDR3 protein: CATSDPGQGGDYTQYF
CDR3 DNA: TGTGCCACCAGTGATCCAGGACAGGGGGGGGATTATACGCAGTATTTT

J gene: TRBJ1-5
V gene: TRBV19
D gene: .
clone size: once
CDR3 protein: CASSIQLSNQPQHF
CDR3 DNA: TGTGCCAGTAGTATACAACTTAGCAATCAGCCCCAGCATTTT

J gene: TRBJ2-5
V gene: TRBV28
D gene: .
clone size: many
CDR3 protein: CASRRTGGVQETQYF
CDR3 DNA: TGTGCCAGCAGGAGAACAGGGGGGGTCCAGGAGACCCAGTACTTC

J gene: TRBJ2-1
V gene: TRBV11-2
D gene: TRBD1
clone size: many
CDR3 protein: CASSAGQGLNNEQFF
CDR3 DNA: TGTGCCAGCAGCGCCGGACAGGGGCTCAACAATGAGCAGTTCTTC

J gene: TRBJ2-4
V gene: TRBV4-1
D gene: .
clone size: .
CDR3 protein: CASSEGPIKGNIQYF
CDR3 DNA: TGCGCCAGCAGCGAGGGACCTATCAAGGGGAACATTCAGTACTTC

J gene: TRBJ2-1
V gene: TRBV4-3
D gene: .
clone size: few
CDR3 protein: CASSQDTQGGNNNEQFF
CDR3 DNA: TGCGCCAGCAGCCAAGACACCCAAGGGGGGAATAACAATGAGCAGTTCTTC

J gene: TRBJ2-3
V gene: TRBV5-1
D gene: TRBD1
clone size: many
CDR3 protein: CASTQQGSPDTQYF
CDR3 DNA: TGCGCCAGCACCCAACAGGGGAGCCCAGATACGCAGTATTTT

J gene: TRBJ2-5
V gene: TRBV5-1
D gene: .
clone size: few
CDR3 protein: CASSFLTVYQETQYF
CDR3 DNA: TGCGCCAGCAGCTTCCTTACAGTGTACCAAGAGACCCAGTACTTC

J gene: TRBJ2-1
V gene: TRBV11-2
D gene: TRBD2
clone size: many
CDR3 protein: CASSPRGTSGRNSYNEQFF
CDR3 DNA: TGTGCCAGCAGCCCCAGAGGGACTAGCGGGAGGAACTCCTACAATGAGCAGTTCTTC

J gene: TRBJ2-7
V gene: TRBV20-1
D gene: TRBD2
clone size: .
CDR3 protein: CSASFRGETSYEQYF
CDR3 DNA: TGCAGTGCTAGTTTTCGGGGGGAAACATCCTACGAGCAGTACTTC

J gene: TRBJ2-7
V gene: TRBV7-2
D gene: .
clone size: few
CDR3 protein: CASSLFSGVSYEQYF
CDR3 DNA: TGTGCCAGCAGCTTATTTTCGGGAGTCTCCTACGAGCAGTACTTC

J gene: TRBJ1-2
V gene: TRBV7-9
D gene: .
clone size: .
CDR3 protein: CASSPYGQERYGYTF
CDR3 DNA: TGTGCCAGCAGCCCTTATGGGCAGGAGCGCTATGGCTACACCTTC

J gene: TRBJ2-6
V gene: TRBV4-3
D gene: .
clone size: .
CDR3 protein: CASSQVGSIREQGFAGANVLTF
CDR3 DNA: TGCGCCAGCAGCCAAGTGGGATCTATCCGGGAACAGGGCTTCGCTGGGGCCAACGTCCTGACTTTC